The 9 T cell receptor beta chains below were found in one sample sequenced in a study of spatial heterogeneity in lung cancer. Regarding time point: sample taken at primary tumor resection. Sequencing was performed on whole RNA extracted from tumor and nontumor lung tissue, or from frozen PBMC, and the material was left unsorted. TCRdb re-called the 5' RACE reads with MiXCR, one entry per CDR3 protein. Found here are roughly 79,000 distinct CDR3 sequences, around 12% of them singletons; the top ten hold around 4.6%. The material was PBMCs, obtained at surgery. The receptors were sampled from a male donor with early-stage non-small cell lung cancer.

This clonotype was seen a handful of times. The V and J genes are TRBV29-1 and TRBJ2-7; tentatively, D is TRBD1 (7 bases). Germline CDR1 and CDR2: SQVTM and ANQGSEA. The ends were cut back, 0 bases at V and 2 bases at J, with 14 bases in the middle. The CDR3 has 15 amino acids. DNA for the CDR3: TGCAGCGTTGAAGAGCCCCCCAGGGGGGCCTACGAGCAGTACTTC. It specifies CSVEEPPRGAYEQYF.

CDR3 nucleotide sequence: TGTGCCAGCAGCTTGTTGGAAAGCTCCTACAATGAGCAGTTCTTC. Translation: CASSLLESSYNEQFF. The rearrangement joins TRBV11-2 to TRBJ2-1; D gene ambiguous. This CDR3 region has 15 residues. Germline lookup yields CDR1 SGHAT and CDR2 FQNNGV. V dropped 3 bases and J dropped 0 bases, with 9 bases sitting between them.

At least ten counts were recorded for this clonotype. The J gene is TRBJ2-6, the V gene TRBV21-1. TRBV21-1 is a pseudogene. The CDR3 runs 18 residues. The CDR3 DNA sequence: TGTGCCAGCAGCAAAGCTTCCCAGATACGCTCTGGGGCCAACGTCCTGACTTTC. The encoded protein is CASSKASQIRSGANVLTF.

At least ten counts were recorded for this clonotype. The chain combines TRBV19 with TRBJ1-1, with D perhaps TRBD1 (5 bases). The CDR3 length is 14 residues. The V end was cut by 7 bases, the J end by 2 bases, with 14 bases between. In germline, CDR1 is LNHDA, CDR2 SQIVND (reference sequence). The chain's CDR3 is CASTPADRNTEAFF. The CDR3 DNA is TGTGCCAGTACCCCCGCTGACAGAAACACTGAAGCTTTCTTT.

Sample share makes this clonotype medium-sized. The genes are TRBV9 and TRBJ2-3, with TRBD2 matching 10 bases. The germline gives CDR1 SGDLS, CDR2 YYNGEE. CDR3 length equals 19 residues. Germline trimming cut 2 bases from V and 6 bases from J; bases unmatched to any gene: 18. For the CDR3, the DNA is TGTGCCAGCAGCGTTACCTACAGCGGGGGGGACTTTTGGCTGGATACGCAGTATTTT. Protein sequence: CASSVTYSGGDFWLDTQYF. Supplemented by reference TRBV9 and TRBJ2-3, the full variable domain reads DSGVTQTPKHLITATGQRVTLRCSPRSGDLSVYWYQQSLDQGLQFLIQYYNGEERAKGNILERFSAQQFPDLHSELNLSSLELGDSALYFCASSVTYSGGDFWLDTQYFGPGTRLTVL.

This clonotype was seen a handful of times. The J gene is TRBJ1-2, the V gene TRBV12-3 or TRBV12-4; D remains unclear. The V end lost 1 base, the J end lost 4 bases, and 7 bases lay between the germline ends. The CDR3 length is 13 residues. The CDR3 DNA follows: TGTGCCAGCAGTTTAGAGGCCAGCTATGGCTACACCTTC. Protein sequence: CASSLEASYGYTF.

This clonotype has only a few counts. This rearrangement joins TRBV7-9 to TRBJ2-1, with D possibly matching TRBD2 (6 bases). Trimming pared 5 bases from V and 0 bases from J, leaving 11 bases between. This CDR3 contains 15 residues. From germline, CDR1 is SEHNR and CDR2 FQNEAQ (reference sequence). The CDR3 DNA follows: TGTGCCAGCAGCCCTCGGGGGAACTCCTACAATGAGCAGTTCTTC. Its protein is CASSPRGNSYNEQFF.

The V call is TRBV6-1, the J call TRBJ1-5; D gene uncertain. This CDR3 has 13 residues. Germline lookup yields CDR1 MNHNS and CDR2 SASEGT. The V end lost 3 bases, the J end lost 7 bases, and 10 bases lay between the germline ends. CDR3 bases: TGTGCCAGCAGTGACATCTCGGACCAGCCCCAGCATTTT. Translating it yields CASSDISDQPQHF.

This clonotype was seen only a few times. This chain uses TRBV29-1 with TRBJ1-5, with D uncertain. Trimming took off 5 bases at V and 2 bases at J, with 13 bases between the two ends. CDR3 length: 14 residues. The germline gives CDR1 SQVTM, CDR2 ANQGSEA. The CDR3 DNA reads as TGCAGCGTTTCGGGAGGAGGTCGCAATCAGCCCCAGCATTTT. This gives the protein CSVSGGGRNQPQHF.